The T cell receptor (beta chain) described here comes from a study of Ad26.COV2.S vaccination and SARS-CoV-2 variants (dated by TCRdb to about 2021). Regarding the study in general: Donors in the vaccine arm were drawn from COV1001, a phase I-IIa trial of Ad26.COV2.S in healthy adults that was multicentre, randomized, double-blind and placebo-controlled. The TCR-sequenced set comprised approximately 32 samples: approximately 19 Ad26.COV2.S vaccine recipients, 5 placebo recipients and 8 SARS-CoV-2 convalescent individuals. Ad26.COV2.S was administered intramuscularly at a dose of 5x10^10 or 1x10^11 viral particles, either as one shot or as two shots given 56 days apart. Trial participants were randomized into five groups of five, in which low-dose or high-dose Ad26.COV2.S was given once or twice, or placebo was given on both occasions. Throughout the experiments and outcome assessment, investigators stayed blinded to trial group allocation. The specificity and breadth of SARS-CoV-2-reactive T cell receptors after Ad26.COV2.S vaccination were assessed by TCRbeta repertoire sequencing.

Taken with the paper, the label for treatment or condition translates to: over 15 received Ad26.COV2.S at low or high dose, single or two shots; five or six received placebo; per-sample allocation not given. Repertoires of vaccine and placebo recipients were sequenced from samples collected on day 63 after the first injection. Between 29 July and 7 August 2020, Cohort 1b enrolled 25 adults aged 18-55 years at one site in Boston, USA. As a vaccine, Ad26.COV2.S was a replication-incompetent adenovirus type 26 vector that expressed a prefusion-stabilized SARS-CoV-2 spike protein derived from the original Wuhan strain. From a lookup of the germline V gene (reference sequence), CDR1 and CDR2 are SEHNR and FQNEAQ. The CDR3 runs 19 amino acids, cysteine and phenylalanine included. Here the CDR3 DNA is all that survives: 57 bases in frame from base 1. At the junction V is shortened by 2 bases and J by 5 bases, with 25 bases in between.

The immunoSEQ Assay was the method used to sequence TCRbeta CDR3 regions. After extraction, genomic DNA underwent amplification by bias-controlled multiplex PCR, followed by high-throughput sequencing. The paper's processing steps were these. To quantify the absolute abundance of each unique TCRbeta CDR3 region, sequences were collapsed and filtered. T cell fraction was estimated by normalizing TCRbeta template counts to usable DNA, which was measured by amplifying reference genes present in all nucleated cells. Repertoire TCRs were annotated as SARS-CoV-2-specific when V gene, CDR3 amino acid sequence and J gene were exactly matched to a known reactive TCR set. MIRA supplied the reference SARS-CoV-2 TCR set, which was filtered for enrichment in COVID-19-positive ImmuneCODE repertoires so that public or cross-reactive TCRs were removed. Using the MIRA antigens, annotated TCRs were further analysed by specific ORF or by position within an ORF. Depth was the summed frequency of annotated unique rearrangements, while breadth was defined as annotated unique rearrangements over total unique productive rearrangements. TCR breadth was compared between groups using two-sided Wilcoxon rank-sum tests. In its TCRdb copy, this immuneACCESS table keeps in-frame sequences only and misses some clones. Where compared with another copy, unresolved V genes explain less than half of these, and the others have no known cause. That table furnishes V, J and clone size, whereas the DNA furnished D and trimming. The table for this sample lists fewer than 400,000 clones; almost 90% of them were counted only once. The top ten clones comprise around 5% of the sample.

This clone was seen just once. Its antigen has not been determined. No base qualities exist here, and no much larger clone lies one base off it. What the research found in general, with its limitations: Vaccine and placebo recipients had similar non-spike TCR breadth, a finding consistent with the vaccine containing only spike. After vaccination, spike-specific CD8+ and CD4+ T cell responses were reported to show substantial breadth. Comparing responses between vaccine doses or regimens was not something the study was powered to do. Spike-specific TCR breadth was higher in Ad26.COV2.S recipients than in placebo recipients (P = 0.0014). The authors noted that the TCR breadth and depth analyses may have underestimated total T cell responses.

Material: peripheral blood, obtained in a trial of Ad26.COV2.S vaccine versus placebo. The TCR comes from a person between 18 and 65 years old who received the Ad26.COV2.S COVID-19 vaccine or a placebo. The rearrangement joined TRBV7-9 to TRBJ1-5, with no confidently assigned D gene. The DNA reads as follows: TGTGCCAGCAGCTTATTTCTTGTGGCAAGCGGTAAAGACGATCAGCCCCAGCATTTT. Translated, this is CASSLFLVASGKDDQPQHF.